The sequence of this T cell receptor beta chain was determined in a study of OX40 agonist ivuxolimab in advanced cancers. Context from the whole study: Ivuxolimab, which targeted the costimulatory receptor OX40 (CD134), was an agonistic, fully human IgG2 monoclonal antibody. The paper reports the monotherapy dose-escalation portion (N of about 47 patients) of the phase I ivuxolimab trial. Prior anti-PD-1, anti-PD-L1 or anti-CTLA-4 therapy was permitted, and checkpoint inhibitors had been received by less than 45% of dose-escalation patients. Partial responses were achieved by three dose-escalation patients, of whom one had hepatocellular carcinoma and two had cutaneous melanoma. Intravenous ivuxolimab was administered to patients every 2 weeks at six dose levels: 0.01, 0.1, 0.3, 1.5, 3 and 10 mg/kg. Peripheral TCRbeta sequencing was intended to test whether TCR sequence diversity was altered and clonal T-cell expansion was caused by ivuxolimab. In the dose-escalation cohort, roughly 80% of patients were male, and the mean age was approximately 60 years, with a range of roughly 23 to 85. Of the roughly 54 dose-escalation patients, hepatocellular carcinoma was present in 19, melanoma in roughly 15, renal cell carcinoma in 9 and head and neck cancer in 9.

V lost 3 bases and J lost 4 bases, and the count of bases not matched to a germline gene is 2. The germline V gene (reference sequence) provides CDR1 LNHDA and CDR2 SQIVND. The CDR3 spans 14 residues, from the cysteine through the phenylalanine. Only the CDR3 part of the read is kept: 42 bases, read in frame from the first base. The trial excluded patients who had a history of autoimmune disease or who were on systemic immunosuppression. Peripheral blood for TCR sequencing was collected from all dose cohorts at baseline, on cycle 4 day 1, and on cycle 7 day 1. The samples were taken from a phase I, first-in-human, multicenter, open-label dose-escalation trial of ivuxolimab. Adults with locally advanced or metastatic melanoma, renal cell carcinoma, hepatocellular carcinoma or head and neck squamous cell carcinoma were enrolled in the trial. Before TCR sequencing, CD4+ and CD8+ T cells were separately sorted from peripheral blood.

Results and caveats for the whole study, not just this receptor: Clonal expansion of both CD4+ and CD8+ blood T cells was observed from baseline to week 6 at doses 0.1 to 3.0 mg/kg. Low levels of normalized T-cell clonal expansion were also seen in some patients who did not respond. Partial responders in the 0.1-3.0 mg/kg groups had among the lowest normalized peripheral clonal expansion, especially among CD8+ T cells. After ivuxolimab, more expanded clones were found on average in CD8+ T cells than in CD4+ T cells. Antigen specificity was not determined for the clonally expanded peripheral T cells.

To sequence the TCRbeta CDR3 region, genomic DNA was isolated from the sorted cells. The immunoSEQ Assay was used to sequence the TCRbeta CDR3 regions. TCRdb's version of the immuneACCESS table is confined to in-frame rearrangements and falls short of the full clone set. An unresolved V gene accounts for under half of the shortfall where checked; the remainder is of unknown origin. This sample comprises around 40,000 clones, around four fifths of them detected only once. The ten biggest clones cover roughly 2.2% of the sample. This clone has a handful of counts. It has no known antigen specificity. Base quality data are lacking; no much larger clone is found one base away.

This TCR derives from an adult with an advanced solid tumor such as melanoma, head and neck, liver or kidney cancer. Here the sequenced sample was CD4+ or CD8+ T cells sorted from blood, taken in a trial of the OX40 agonist ivuxolimab. Here the chain combines TRBV19 and TRBJ2-7, and TRBD2 aligns with 11 junction nucleotides. In nucleotides, the sequence is TGTGCCAGTAGTATCGCTAGCGGGAGGTACGAGCAGTACTTC. Its protein reads: CASSIASGRYEQYF.